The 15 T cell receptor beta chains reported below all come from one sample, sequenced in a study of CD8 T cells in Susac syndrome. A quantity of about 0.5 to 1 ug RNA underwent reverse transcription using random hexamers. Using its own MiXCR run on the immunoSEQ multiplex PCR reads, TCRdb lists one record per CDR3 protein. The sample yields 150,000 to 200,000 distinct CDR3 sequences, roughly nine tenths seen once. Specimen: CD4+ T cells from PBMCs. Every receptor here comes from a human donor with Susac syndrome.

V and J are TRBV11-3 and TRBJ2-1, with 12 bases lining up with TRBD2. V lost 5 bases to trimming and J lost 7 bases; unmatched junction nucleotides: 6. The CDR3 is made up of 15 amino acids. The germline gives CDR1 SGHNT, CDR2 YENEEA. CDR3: CASSGGTSGLNEQFF. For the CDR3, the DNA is TGTGCCAGCAGCGGAGGGACTAGCGGGTTGAATGAGCAGTTCTTC.

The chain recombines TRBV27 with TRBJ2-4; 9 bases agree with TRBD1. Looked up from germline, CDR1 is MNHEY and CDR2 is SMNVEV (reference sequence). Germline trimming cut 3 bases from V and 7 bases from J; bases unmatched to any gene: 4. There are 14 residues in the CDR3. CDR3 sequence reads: CASSFRQGGNIQYF. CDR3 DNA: TGTGCCAGCAGTTTCAGACAGGGGGGGAACATTCAGTACTTC.

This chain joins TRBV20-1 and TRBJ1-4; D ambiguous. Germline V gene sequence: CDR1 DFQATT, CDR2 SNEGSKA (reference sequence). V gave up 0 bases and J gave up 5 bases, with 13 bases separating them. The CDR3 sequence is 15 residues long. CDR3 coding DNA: TGCAGTGCTAGAGATCTTTTGGCAGGAAATGAAAAACTGTTTTTT. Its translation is CSARDLLAGNEKLFF.

As DNA, the CDR3 is TGTGCCAGCGGAAGAGCGGGACGAGATACGCAGTATTTT. Residues: CASGRAGRDTQYF. The chain links TRBV28 to TRBJ2-3, with 7 bases lining up with TRBD2. V lost 8 bases, J lost 5 bases, and 7 bases stayed unmatched. Germline loops: CDR1 MDHEN, CDR2 SYDVKM. The CDR3 totals 13 residues.

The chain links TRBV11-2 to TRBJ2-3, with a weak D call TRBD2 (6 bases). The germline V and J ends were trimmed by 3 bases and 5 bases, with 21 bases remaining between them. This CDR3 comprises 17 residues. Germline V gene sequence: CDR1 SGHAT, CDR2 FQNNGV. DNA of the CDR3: TGTGCCAGCAGCTTCGTGGACTCCCCCCACGGGGGAGATACGCAGTATTTT. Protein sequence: CASSFVDSPHGGDTQYF.

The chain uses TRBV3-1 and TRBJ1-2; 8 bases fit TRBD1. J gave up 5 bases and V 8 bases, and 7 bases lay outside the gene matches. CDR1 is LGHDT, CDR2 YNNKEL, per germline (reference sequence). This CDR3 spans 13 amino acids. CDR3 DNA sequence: TGTGCCAGCGGGACAGGACGGAGTTATGGCTACACCTTC. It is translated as CASGTGRSYGYTF.

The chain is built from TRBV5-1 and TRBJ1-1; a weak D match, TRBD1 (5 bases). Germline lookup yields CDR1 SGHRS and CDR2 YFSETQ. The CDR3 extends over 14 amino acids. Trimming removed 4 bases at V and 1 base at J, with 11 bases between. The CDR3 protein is CASSRDGENTEAFF. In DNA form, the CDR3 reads TGCGCCAGCAGCCGGGACGGAGAGAACACTGAAGCTTTCTTT. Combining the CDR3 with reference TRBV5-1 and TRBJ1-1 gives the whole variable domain KAGVTQTPRYLIKTRGQQVTLSCSPISGHRSVSWYQQTPGQGLQFLFEYFSETQRNKGNFPGRFSGRQFSNSRSEMNVSTLELGDSALYLCASSRDGENTEAFFGQGTRLTVV.

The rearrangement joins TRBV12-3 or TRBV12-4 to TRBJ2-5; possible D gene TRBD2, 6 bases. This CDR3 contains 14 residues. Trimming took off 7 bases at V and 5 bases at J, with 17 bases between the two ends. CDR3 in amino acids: CASTRTQGRETQYF. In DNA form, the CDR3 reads TGTGCCAGCACCCGGACGCAAGGGAGGGAGACCCAGTACTTC.

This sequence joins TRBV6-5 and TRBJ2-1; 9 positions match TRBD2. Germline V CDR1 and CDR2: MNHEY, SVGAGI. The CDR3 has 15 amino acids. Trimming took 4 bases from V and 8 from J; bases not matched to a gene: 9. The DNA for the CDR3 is TGTGCCAGCAGTTTTGCTAGCGGGGCCGTCGATGAGCAGTTCTTC. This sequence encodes CASSFASGAVDEQFF.

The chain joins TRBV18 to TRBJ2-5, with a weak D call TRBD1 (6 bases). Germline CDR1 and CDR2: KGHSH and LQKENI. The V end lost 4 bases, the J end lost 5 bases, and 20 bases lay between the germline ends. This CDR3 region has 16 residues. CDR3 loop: CASSLRQVEVGETQYF. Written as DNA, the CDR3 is TGTGCCAGCTCACTGAGACAGGTTGAAGTAGGGGAGACCCAGTACTTC.

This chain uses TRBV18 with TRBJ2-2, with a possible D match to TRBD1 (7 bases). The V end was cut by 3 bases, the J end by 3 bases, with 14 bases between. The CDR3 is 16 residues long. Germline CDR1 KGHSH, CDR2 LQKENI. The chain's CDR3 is CASSPRRGRDTGELFF. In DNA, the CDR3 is TGTGCCAGCTCACCCCGGAGGGGGCGCGACACCGGGGAGCTGTTTTTT.

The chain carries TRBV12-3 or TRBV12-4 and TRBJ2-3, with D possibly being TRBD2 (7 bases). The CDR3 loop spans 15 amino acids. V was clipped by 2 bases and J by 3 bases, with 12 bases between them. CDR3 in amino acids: CASSLMAGATDTQYF. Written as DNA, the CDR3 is TGTGCCAGCAGTTTAATGGCGGGGGCTACAGATACGCAGTATTTT.

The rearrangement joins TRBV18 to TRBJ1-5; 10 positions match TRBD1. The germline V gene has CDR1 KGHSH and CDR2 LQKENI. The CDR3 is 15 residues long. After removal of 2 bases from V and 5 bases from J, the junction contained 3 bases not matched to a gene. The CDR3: CASSPGTGEYQPQHF. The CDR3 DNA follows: TGTGCCAGCTCACCAGGGACAGGGGAATATCAGCCCCAGCATTTT.

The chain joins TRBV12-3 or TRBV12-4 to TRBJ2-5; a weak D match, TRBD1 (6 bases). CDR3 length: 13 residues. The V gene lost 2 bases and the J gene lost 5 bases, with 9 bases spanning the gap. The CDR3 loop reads CASSLLQGETQYF. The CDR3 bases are TGTGCCAGCAGTTTACTCCAGGGGGAGACCCAGTACTTC.

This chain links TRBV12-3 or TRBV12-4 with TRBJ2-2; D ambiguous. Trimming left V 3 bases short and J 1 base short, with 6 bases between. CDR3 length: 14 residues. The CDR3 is CASSFQVNTGELFF. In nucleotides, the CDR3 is TGTGCCAGCAGTTTCCAGGTGAACACCGGGGAGCTGTTTTTT.